These 8 T cell receptor beta chains were sequenced from one sample in a study of blood T cell repertoires in COVID-19. Profiling relied on immunoSEQ multiplex PCR, and the TCRdb table lists in-frame clones only, not all of them. The sample records hundreds of thousands of clones, about 83% being singletons. Sequenced: PBMCs or T cells enriched from blood (not recorded which). These TCRs come from a woman aged 45 to 65 who had recovered from COVID-19.

The rearrangement uses TRBV6-2 or TRBV6-3 and TRBJ1-1; 7 bases line up with TRBD1. Unmatched junction bases numbered 11, after V lost 6 bases and J lost 4 bases. Germline V CDR1 and CDR2: MNHEY, SVGEGT. The CDR3 has 15 residues. The CDR3 loop is CASSHNRGLFTEAFF. In DNA form, the CDR3 reads TGTGCCAGCAGCCACAACAGGGGCTTGTTCACTGAAGCTTTCTTT.

V gene TRBV10-3 combines with J gene TRBJ2-3; unclear D gene. Looked up from germline, CDR1 is ENHRY and CDR2 is SYGVKD. The length of the CDR3 is 11 residues. Trimming left V 0 bases short and J 8 bases short, with 3 bases between. Written as DNA, the CDR3 is TGTGCCATCAGTGAGTCCGGTACGCAGTATTTT. Its protein product is CAISESGTQYF.

The chain recombines TRBV5-5 with TRBJ2-7; weak D call: TRBD1 (5 bases). CDR3 length: 15 residues. V was cut by 4 bases and J by 3 bases, with 17 bases left in between. Germline assignment: CDR1 SGHKS and CDR2 YYEKEE (reference sequence). In DNA, the CDR3 is TGTGCCAGCAGCCCTCCAGGACAAGAACTCTACGAGCAGTACTTC. It yields the protein CASSPPGQELYEQYF.

This clone was detected only a few times. This chain uses TRBV19 with TRBJ1-2; D uncertain. The CDR3 length is 14 residues. Trimming pared 4 bases from V and 2 bases from J, leaving 11 bases between. In germline, CDR1 is LNHDA, CDR2 SQIVND (reference sequence). The CDR3 DNA reads TGTGCCAGTAGTACTGGACTGATAAACTATGGCTACACCTTC. Encoded protein: CASSTGLINYGYTF.

In this sample, this clone turned up a few times. The chain joins TRBV7-2 to TRBJ2-7, with a tentative D call TRBD2 (6 bases). Trimming removed 0 bases at V and 3 bases at J, with 12 bases between. This CDR3 has 15 residues. Germline CDR1 reads SGHTA; CDR2 reads FQGNSA. This chain's CDR3 is CASSLAVLADYEQYF. CDR3 coding DNA: TGTGCCAGCAGCTTAGCGGTGTTAGCGGACTACGAGCAGTACTTC.

This chain links TRBV11-3 with TRBJ2-7; TRBD1 might be the D (6 bases). Per the germline V gene, CDR1 is SGHNT and CDR2 is YENEEA. The CDR3 contains 14 residues. Trimming cost V 7 bases and J 0 bases, with 13 bases left between them. The CDR3 protein is CASTLTGYSYEQYF. The CDR3 coding sequence is TGTGCCAGCACCCTGACAGGCTACTCCTACGAGCAGTACTTC.

The CDR3 is CASSVGEGTGLGLGTEAFF. CDR3 nucleotides: TGTGCCAGCAGCGTAGGAGAGGGGACAGGGCTAGGGTTAGGCACTGAAGCTTTCTTT. This chain links TRBV9 with TRBJ1-1; the match to TRBD1 covers 9 bases. The CDR3 runs 19 residues. Trimming cost V 0 bases and J 4 bases; bases outside gene matches: 16. The germline CDR1 and CDR2 sequences are SGDLS and YYNGEE.

This chain uses TRBV28 with TRBJ1-3, with 7 bases matching TRBD1. From germline, CDR1 is MDHEN and CDR2 SYDVKM. V lost 7 bases, J lost 1 base, and 7 bases stayed unmatched. The CDR3 has 15 residues. CDR3 in DNA: TGTGCCAGCAAGACAGGGTATAGGTCTGGAAACACCATATATTTT. Amino acids: CASKTGYRSGNTIYF.